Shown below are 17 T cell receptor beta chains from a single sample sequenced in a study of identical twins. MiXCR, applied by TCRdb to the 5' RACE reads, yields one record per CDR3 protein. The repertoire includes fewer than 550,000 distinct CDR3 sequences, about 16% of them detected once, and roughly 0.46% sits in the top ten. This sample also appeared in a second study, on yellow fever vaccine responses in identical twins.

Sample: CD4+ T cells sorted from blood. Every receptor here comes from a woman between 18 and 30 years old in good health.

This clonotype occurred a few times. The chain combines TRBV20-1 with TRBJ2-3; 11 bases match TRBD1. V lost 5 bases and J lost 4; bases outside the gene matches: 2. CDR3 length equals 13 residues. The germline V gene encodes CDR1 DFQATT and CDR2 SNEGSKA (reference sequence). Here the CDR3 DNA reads TGCAGTGCTCGGGGACAGGGGGCAGATACGCAGTATTTT. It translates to CSARGQGADTQYF.

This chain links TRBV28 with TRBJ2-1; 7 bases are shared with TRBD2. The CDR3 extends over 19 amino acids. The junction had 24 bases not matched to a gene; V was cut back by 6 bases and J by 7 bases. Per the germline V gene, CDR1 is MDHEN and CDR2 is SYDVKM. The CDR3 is CASSGGMTKGAGSRNEQFF. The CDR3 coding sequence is TGTGCCAGCAGCGGGGGGATGACAAAAGGGGCCGGGTCGAGGAATGAGCAGTTCTTC.

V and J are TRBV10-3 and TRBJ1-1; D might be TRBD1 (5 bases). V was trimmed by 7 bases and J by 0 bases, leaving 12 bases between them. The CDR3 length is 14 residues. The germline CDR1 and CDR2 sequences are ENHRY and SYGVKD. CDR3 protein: CAIKKTDLNTEAFF. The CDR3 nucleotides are TGTGCCATCAAAAAGACAGACCTGAACACTGAAGCTTTCTTT.

CDR3 sequence reads: CASSALANGEQFF. Written as DNA, the CDR3 is TGTGCCAGCAGTGCCCTTGCAAATGGTGAGCAGTTCTTC. The V gene is TRBV6-1, the J gene TRBJ2-1; D is ambiguous. The ends were cut back, 4 bases at V and 9 bases at J, with 13 bases in the middle. The length of the CDR3 is 13 residues. CDR1 is MNHNS and CDR2 is SASEGT in the germline V gene.

CDR3 coding DNA: TGCAGTGCTAGCCATAACTTGAAGCGGAACACCGGGGAGCTGTTTTTT. This encodes CSASHNLKRNTGELFF. V and J are TRBV20-1 and TRBJ2-2; no reliable D call. Germline V gives CDR1 DFQATT, CDR2 SNEGSKA (reference sequence). The CDR3 is 16 residues long. Trimming stripped 3 bases from V and 1 base from J, with 15 bases between.

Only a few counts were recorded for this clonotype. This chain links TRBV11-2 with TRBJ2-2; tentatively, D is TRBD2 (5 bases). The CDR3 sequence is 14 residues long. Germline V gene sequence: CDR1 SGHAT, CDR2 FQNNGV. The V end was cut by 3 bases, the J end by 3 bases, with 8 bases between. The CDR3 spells CASSFEGYTGELFF. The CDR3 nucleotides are TGTGCCAGCAGCTTTGAGGGATACACCGGGGAGCTGTTTTTT.

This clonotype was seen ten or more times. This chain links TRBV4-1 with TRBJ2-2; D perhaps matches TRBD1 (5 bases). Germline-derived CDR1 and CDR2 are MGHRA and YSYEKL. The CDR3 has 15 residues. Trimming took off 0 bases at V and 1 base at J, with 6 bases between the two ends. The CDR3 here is CASSQDGQNTGELFF. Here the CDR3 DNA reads TGCGCCAGCAGCCAAGACGGACAGAACACCGGGGAGCTGTTTTTT.

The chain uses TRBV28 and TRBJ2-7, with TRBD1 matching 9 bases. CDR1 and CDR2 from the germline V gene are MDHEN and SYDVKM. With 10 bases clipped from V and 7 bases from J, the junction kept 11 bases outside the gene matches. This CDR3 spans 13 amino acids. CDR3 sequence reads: CAIGTGSFGEQYV. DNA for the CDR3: TGTGCCATCGGGACAGGGTCTTTCGGTGAGCAGTACGTC.

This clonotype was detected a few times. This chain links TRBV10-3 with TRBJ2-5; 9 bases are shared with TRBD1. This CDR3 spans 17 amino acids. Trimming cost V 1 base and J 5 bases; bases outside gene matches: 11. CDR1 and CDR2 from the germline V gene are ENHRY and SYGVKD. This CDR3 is CAISELALTGGTETQYF. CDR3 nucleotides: TGTGCCATCAGTGAGTTGGCCCTGACAGGGGGTACGGAGACCCAGTACTTC.

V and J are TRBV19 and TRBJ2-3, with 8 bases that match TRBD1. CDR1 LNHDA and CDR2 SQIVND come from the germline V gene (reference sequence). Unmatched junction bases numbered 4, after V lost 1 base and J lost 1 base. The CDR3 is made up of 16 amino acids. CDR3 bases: TGTGCCAGTAGTATAGGGACAGGGTTGGGCACAGATACGCAGTATTTT. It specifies CASSIGTGLGTDTQYF.

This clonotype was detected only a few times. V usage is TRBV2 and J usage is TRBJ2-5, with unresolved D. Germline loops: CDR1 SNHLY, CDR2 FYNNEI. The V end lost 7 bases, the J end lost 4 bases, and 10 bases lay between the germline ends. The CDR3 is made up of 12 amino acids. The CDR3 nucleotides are TGTGCCAGCAAGGTCAATTTAGAGACCCAGTACTTC. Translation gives CASKVNLETQYF.

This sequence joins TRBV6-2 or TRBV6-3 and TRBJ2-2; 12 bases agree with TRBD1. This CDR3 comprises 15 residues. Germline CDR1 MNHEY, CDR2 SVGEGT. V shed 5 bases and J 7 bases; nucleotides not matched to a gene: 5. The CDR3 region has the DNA TGTGCCAGCAGTGCCGGGACAGGGGGCTTCGGGGAGCTGTTTTTT. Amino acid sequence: CASSAGTGGFGELFF.

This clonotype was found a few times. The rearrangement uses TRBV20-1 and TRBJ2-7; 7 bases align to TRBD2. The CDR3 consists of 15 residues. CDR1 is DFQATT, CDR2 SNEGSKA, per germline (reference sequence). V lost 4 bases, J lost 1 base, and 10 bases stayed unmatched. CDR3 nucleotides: TGCAGTGCTATGGGGGACTACCCCCCTTCCTACGAGCAGTACTTC. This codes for CSAMGDYPPSYEQYF.

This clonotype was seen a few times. This CDR3 is CASSFLRDDTQYF. The DNA of the CDR3 is TGTGCCAGCAGTTTTCTCAGGGACGATACGCAGTATTTT. V usage is TRBV12-3 or TRBV12-4 and J usage is TRBJ2-3; D might be TRBD1 or TRBD2, each matching 5 bases. This CDR3 region has 13 residues. The V end was cut by 3 bases, the J end by 6 bases, with 10 bases between.

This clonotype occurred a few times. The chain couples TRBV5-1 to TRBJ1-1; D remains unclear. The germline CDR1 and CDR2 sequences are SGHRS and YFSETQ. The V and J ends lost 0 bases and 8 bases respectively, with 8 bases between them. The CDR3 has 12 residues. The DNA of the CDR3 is TGCGCCAGCAGCTTGGATGTCGGGGAAGCTTTCTTT. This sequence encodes CASSLDVGEAFF.

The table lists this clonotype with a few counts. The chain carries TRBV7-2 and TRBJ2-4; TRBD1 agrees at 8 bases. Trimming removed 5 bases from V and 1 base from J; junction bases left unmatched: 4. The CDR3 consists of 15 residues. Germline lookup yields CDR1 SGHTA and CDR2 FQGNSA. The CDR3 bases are TGTGCCAGCAGCCTGACAGGGGATGCCAAAAACATTCAGTACTTC. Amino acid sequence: CASSLTGDAKNIQYF.

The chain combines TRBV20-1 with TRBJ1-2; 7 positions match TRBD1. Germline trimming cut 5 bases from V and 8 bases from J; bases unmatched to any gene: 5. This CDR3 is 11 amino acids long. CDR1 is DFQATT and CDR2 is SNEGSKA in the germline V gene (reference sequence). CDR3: CSAQGTVGYTF. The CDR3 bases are TGCAGTGCTCAGGGGACAGTCGGCTACACCTTC.